The 10 T cell receptor beta chains presented below share a single source sample, sequenced in a study of blood T cell repertoires in COVID-19. Assay used: immunoSEQ multiplex PCR; TCRdb lists only in-frame clones, some missing. The data show 95,000 to 100,000 clones, almost 85% seen once. Sample: peripheral blood. The receptors were gathered from an older man with acute or convalescent COVID-19.

In its sample, this clone was seen a few times. The CDR3 loop is CASSLLSDTLEQYF. CDR3 nucleotide sequence: TGTGCCAGCAGCCTACTCTCGGACACTCTGGAGCAGTACTTC. The rearrangement links TRBV7-9 to TRBJ2-7; perhaps TRBD1 as D (5 bases). There are 14 residues in the CDR3. The V gene's germline CDR1 is SEHNR and CDR2 FQNEAQ (reference sequence). V lost 5 bases and J 7 bases, leaving 18 bases between the germline ends.

The chain uses TRBV3-1 (or the pseudogene TRBV3-2) and TRBJ2-5; possibly TRBD1 for D (5 bases). With 3 bases removed from V and 0 bases from J, the gap between germline ends came to 11 bases. Per the germline V gene, CDR1 is LGHDT and CDR2 is YNNKEL (reference sequence). The CDR3 covers 15 residues. The CDR3 sequence: CASSQGRFDQETQYF. Here the CDR3 DNA reads TGTGCCAGCAGCCAGGGGCGGTTCGACCAAGAGACCCAGTACTTC.

Note on this clone: Other DNA sequences in the sample encode the same CDR3. J is TRBJ1-5 and V is TRBV11-2; no clear D. CDR3 length: 14 amino acids. CDR1 SGHAT and CDR2 FQNNGV come from the germline V gene. V lost 0 bases and J 1 base, leaving 4 bases between the germline ends. CDR3 sequence: CASSLDLSNQPQHF. In DNA, the CDR3 is TGTGCCAGCAGCTTAGATCTGAGCAATCAGCCCCAGCATTTT.

The V and J genes are TRBV12-3 or TRBV12-4 and TRBJ1-1, with D possibly matching TRBD1 (5 bases). This CDR3 comprises 13 residues. V was shortened by 6 bases and J by 2 bases, with 10 bases between the two germline ends. DNA for the CDR3: TGTGCCAGCAGCACGACAGAAAACACTGAAGCTTTCTTT. Protein: CASSTTENTEAFF.

J is TRBJ1-2 and V is TRBV6-4, with TRBD1 as a possible D gene (5 bases). Trimming left V 2 bases short and J 7 bases short, with 14 bases between. CDR1 and CDR2 (germline): MRHNA, SNTAGT. The CDR3 runs to 14 residues. The CDR3 is CASSDGARMGGYTF. The CDR3 nucleotides read TGTGCCAGCAGTGACGGGGCCAGGATGGGTGGCTACACCTTC.

J is TRBJ2-3 and V is TRBV19, with D tentatively TRBD1 (5 bases). The CDR3 sequence is 16 residues long. V dropped 5 bases and J dropped 3 bases, with 18 bases sitting between them. Germline V gene sequence: CDR1 LNHDA, CDR2 SQIVND (reference sequence). CDR3 loop: CASSPGHIIITDTQYF. In DNA, the CDR3 is TGTGCCAGTAGTCCCGGACATATTATTATTACAGATACGCAGTATTTT.

The rearrangement uses TRBV3-1 (or the pseudogene TRBV3-2) and TRBJ2-1; TRBD2 matches 10 bases. Trimming took 4 bases from V and 6 from J; bases not matched to a gene: 6. The CDR3 length is 15 residues. CDR1 and CDR2 (germline): LGHDT, YNNKEL (reference sequence). The CDR3 loop reads CASSRSGRGGNEQFF. The CDR3 bases are TGTGCCAGCAGCCGAAGCGGGAGGGGAGGCAATGAGCAGTTCTTC.

V is TRBV27 and J is TRBJ1-3, with TRBD1 matching over 8 bases. The CDR3 length is 14 residues. Germline CDR1 MNHEY, CDR2 SMNVEV (reference sequence). Unmatched junction bases numbered 9, after V lost 6 bases and J lost 8 bases. CDR3 in amino acids: CASSYRGTRDTIYF. The CDR3 bases are TGTGCCAGCAGCTACAGGGGGACGAGGGACACCATATATTTT.

The chain uses TRBV18 and TRBJ1-2, with TRBD1 matching over 8 bases. Losses at the gene ends were 4 bases for V and 3 bases for J; bases not matched to a gene: 4. There are 14 residues in the CDR3. From germline, CDR1 is KGHSH and CDR2 LQKENI. The CDR3 nucleotides read TGTGCCAGCTCACAGGGACAGGAGCACTATGGCTACACCTTC. Protein product: CASSQGQEHYGYTF.

This chain joins TRBV5-4 and TRBJ2-5; maybe TRBD1 (5 bases). V was clipped by 4 bases and J by 2 bases, with 9 bases between them. This CDR3 spans 13 amino acids. Germline CDR1 reads SGHNT; CDR2 reads YYREEE (reference sequence). The CDR3 bases are TGTGCCAGCAGCCGACAGAGGCAAGAGACCCAGTACTTC. Its translation: CASSRQRQETQYF.